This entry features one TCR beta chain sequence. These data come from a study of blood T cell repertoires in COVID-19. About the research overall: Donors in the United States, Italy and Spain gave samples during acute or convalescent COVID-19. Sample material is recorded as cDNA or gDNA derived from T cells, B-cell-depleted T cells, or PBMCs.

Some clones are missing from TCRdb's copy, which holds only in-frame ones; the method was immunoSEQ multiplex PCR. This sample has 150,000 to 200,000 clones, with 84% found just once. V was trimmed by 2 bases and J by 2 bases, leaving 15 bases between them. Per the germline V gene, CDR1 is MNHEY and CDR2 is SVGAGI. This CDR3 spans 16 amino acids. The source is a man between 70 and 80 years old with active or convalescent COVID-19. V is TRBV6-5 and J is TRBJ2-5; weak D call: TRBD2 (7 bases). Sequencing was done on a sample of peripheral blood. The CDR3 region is CASSYGAGARQETQYF. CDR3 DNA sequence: TGTGCCAGCAGTTACGGGGCGGGGGCGCGGCAAGAGACCCAGTACTTC.